This T cell receptor (beta chain) emerged from a study of blood T cell repertoires in COVID-19. Study-wide context: Samples came from the United States, Italy and Spain, spanning acute and convalescent COVID-19. The cDNA or gDNA used as material had been derived from T cells, B-cell-depleted T cells, or PBMCs.

This CDR3 contains 13 residues. Between the trimmed V and J ends, which lost 7 bases and 4 bases, there was a span of 11 bases. Original processing methods: Estimated nucleated cell counts came from reference gene primer amplification. Generated by immunoSEQ multiplex PCR, the TCRdb table keeps only in-frame clones and is missing some. V, J and clone size are those of that table, while D and trimming were read from the DNA. The repertoire holds approximately 260,000 clones, with around 87% as singletons. The sequence derives from a man in his late teens or twenties with active or convalescent COVID-19. V gene TRBV12-3 or TRBV12-4 combines with J gene TRBJ1-3, with unresolved D. The specimen sequenced was peripheral blood. CDR3 region: CASTLGSGNTIYF. The CDR3, as DNA: TGTGCCAGCACCCTAGGCTCAGGAAACACCATATATTTT.